The following is a TCR beta chain sequence with its context. Its antigen is currently unknown. This entry belongs to a study of cytomegalovirus exposure and HLA in healthy donors. Study results and caveats: Roughly uniform sequencing depth across donors was assumed, possibly incorrectly. Most subjects' HLA-A and HLA-B alleles were reportedly predicted from TCR beta sequences. Some V segments, TRBV6-2 and TRBV6-3 among them, were indistinguishable and were therefore excluded.

The V gene lost 4 bases and the J gene lost 3 bases, with 13 bases spanning the gap. Germline V gives CDR1 SEHNR, CDR2 FQNEAQ (reference sequence). The CDR3 contains 15 residues. PCR employed 60 Vbeta and 13 Jbeta primers. TCRdb's copy holds only in-frame clones and misses some; the assay was immunoSEQ multiplex PCR. The table includes some 160,000 clones, approximately 85% detected once. The receptor was isolated from a man aged 25-45 years in good health and CMV-seropositive. The J gene is TRBJ2-1, the V gene TRBV7-9, with D possibly matching TRBD2 (5 bases). The sample taken for sequencing was PBMCs. CDR3: CASSYRVAGYNEQFF. CDR3 DNA: TGTGCCAGCAGCTACCGGGTGGCGGGCTACAATGAGCAGTTCTTC.